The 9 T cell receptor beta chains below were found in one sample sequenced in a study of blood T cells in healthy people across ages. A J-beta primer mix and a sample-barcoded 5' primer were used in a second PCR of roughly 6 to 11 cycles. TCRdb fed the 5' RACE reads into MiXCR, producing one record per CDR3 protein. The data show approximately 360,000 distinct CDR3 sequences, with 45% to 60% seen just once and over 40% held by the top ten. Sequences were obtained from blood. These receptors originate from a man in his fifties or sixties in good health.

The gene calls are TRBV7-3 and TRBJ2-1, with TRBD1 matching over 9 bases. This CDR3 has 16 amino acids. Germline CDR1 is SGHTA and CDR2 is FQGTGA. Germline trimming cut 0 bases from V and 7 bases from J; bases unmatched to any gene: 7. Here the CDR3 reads CASSLTGTGYLNEQFF. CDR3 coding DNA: TGTGCCAGCAGCTTAACCGGGACAGGGTACCTGAATGAGCAGTTCTTC. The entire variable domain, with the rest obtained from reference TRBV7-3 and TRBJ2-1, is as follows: GAGVSQTPSNKVTEKGKYVELRCDPISGHTALYWYRQSLGQGPEFLIYFQGTGAADDSGLPNDRFFAVRPEGSVSTLKIQRTERGDSAVYLCASSLTGTGYLNEQFFGPGTRLTVL.

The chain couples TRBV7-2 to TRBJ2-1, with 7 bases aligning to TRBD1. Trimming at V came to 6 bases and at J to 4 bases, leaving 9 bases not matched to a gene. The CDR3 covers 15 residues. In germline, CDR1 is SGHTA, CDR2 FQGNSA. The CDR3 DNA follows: TGTGCCAGCAGGGACCGGGACAGACCATACAATGAGCAGTTCTTC. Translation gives CASRDRDRPYNEQFF.

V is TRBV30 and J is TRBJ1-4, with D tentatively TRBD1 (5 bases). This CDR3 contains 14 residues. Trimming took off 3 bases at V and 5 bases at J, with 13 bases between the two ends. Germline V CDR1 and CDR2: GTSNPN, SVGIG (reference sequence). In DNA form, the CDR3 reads TGTGCCTGGAGGGACGGCAGGGTCAATGAAAAACTGTTTTTT. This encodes CAWRDGRVNEKLFF. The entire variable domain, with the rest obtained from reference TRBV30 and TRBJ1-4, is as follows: SQTIHQWPATLVQPVGSPLSLECTVEGTSNPNLYWYRQAAGRGLQLLFYSVGIGQISSEVPQNLSASRPQDRQFILSSKKLLLSDSGFYLCAWRDGRVNEKLFFGSGTQLSVL.

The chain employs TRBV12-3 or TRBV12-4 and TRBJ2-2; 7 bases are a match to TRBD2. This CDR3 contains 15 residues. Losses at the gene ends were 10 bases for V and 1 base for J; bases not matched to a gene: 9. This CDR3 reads CATELAEQNTGELFF. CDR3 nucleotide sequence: TGTGCCACCGAGCTAGCGGAACAGAACACCGGGGAGCTGTTTTTT.

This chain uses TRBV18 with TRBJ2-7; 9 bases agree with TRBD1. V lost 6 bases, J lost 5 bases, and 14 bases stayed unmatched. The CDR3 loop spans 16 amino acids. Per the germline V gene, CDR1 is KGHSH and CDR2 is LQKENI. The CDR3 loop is CASSADTGTGFHEQYF. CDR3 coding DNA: TGTGCCAGCTCGGCCGACACCGGGACAGGGTTCCACGAGCAGTACTTC.

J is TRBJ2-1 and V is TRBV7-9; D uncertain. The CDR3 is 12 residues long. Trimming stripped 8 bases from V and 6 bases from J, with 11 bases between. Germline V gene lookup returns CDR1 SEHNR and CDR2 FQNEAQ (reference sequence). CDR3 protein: CASVDPPNEQFF. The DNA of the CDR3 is TGTGCCAGCGTGGATCCTCCCAATGAGCAGTTCTTC.

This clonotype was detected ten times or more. CDR3: CASSVGGSTDTQYF. In nucleotides, the CDR3 is TGTGCCAGCAGCGTAGGAGGCTCCACAGATACGCAGTATTTT. The V and J genes are TRBV9 and TRBJ2-3; unclear D gene. Looked up from germline, CDR1 is SGDLS and CDR2 is YYNGEE. The germline V and J ends were trimmed by 0 bases and 2 bases, with 7 bases remaining between them. The CDR3 covers 14 residues.

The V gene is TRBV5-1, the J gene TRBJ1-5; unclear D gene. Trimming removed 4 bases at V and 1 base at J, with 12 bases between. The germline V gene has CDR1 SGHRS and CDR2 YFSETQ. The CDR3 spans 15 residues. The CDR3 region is CASSIGVGSNQPQHF. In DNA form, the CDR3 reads TGCGCCAGCAGCATCGGTGTTGGGAGCAATCAGCCCCAGCATTTT.

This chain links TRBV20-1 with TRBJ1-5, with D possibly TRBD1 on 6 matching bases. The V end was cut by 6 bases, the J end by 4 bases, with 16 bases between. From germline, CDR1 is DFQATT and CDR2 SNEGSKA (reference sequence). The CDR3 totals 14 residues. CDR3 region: CSASRQVGNQPQHF. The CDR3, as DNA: TGCAGTGCCAGTCGACAGGTCGGGAATCAGCCCCAGCATTTT.